Shown below are 9 T cell receptor beta chains from a single sample sequenced in a study of CXCR3-negative and CXCR3-positive naive CD8 T cells (dated by TCRdb to between 2018 and 2021). Sequencing instrument: NextSeq 550. The Human TCR Profiling Kit (MiLaboratory) was used to prepare UMI-labeled 5' RACE TRB cDNA libraries. Based on TCRdb reprocessing of the reads, there is one entry per CDR3 protein sequence, and DNA is missing. The table of this sample itemizes some 40,000 distinct CDR3 sequences. Of the sample, less than 9.5% falls within the top ten clones. Sequences were obtained from memory CD8+ T cells from blood. According to the study, the label for this sample's cell subset or site signals: conventional CD8+ memory T cells (TMEM), sorted as controls. Receptors were obtained from a human donor in good health. Some clones in this sample may be carry-over from other donors' samples.

The V gene is TRBV29-1, the J gene TRBJ2-1; TCRdb picks TRBD1, but there is no DNA to check that call. CDR1 and CDR2 (germline): SQVTM, ANQGSEA. The CDR3 has 13 amino acids. The CDR3 sequence is CSVEPGKAGEQFF.

The chain uses TRBV7-9 and TRBJ1-1. The CDR3 is 12 residues long. Germline loops: CDR1 SEHNR, CDR2 FQNEAQ (reference sequence). CDR3 loop: CASSLAWREAFF.

This sequence joins TRBV20-1 and TRBJ1-6; TCRdb picks TRBD1, but there is no DNA to check that call. Germline V gives CDR1 DFQATT, CDR2 SNEGSKA (reference sequence). The CDR3 sequence is 15 residues long. The chain's CDR3 is CSARDSGRGSSPLHF.

The V and J genes are TRBV7-2 and TRBJ2-7; TCRdb names TRBD2, which stays unverified in the absence of DNA. This CDR3 region has 15 residues. Per the germline V gene, CDR1 is SGHTA and CDR2 is FQGNSA. CDR3 sequence: CASSFSSGGTYEQYF.

The rearrangement uses TRBV7-9 and TRBJ2-5; TCRdb calls TRBD1, which cannot be checked without DNA. Germline CDR1 is SEHNR and CDR2 is FQNEAQ (reference sequence). CDR3 size: 15 residues. This CDR3 reads CASSLRDSHQETQYF.

The chain carries TRBV7-7 and TRBJ2-3; there is no DNA to check the TCRdb D call of TRBD1. From germline, CDR1 is SSHAT and CDR2 FNYEAQ (reference sequence). The CDR3 has 16 amino acids. This chain's CDR3 is CASSATGTPSTDTQYF.

The CDR3 sequence is CASSLRGISYEQYF. The J gene is TRBJ2-7, the V gene TRBV5-6. This CDR3 is 14 amino acids long. CDR1 is SGHDT, CDR2 YYEEEE, per germline.

The V gene is TRBV7-3, the J gene TRBJ2-7; TCRdb proposes TRBD2, but this gene call is untestable without DNA. The germline V gene has CDR1 SGHTA and CDR2 FQGTGA. The CDR3 spans 17 residues. This CDR3 is CASSEGLAGDRSYEQYF.

This sequence joins TRBV12-3 or TRBV12-4 and TRBJ2-5; TCRdb indicates TRBD2, and absent DNA this call remains unverified. The CDR3 length is 16 residues. The CDR3 sequence is CASSWGLAGIQETQYF.